This T cell receptor (beta chain) was sequenced during a study of response to subunit inactivated influenza vaccine (dated by TCRdb to the late 2010s). Study-wide context: Deep quantitative T cell receptor repertoire profiling was used in the study to track responses to a trivalent subunit inactivated influenza vaccine. Findings and caveats that apply to the study as a whole: According to the authors, only a limited number of new T cells may be recruited by each seasonal influenza vaccination.

The CDR3 has 12 amino acids, counting the end cysteine and phenylalanine. The CDR3 DNA has 36 bases and is translated from base 1. V was cut back by 0 bases and J by 10 bases, leaving a gap of 6 bases between them. For CDR1 and CDR2, the germline V gene (reference sequence) lists SEHNR and FQNEAQ. The library was built by means of RT-PCR. The data were produced on an Illumina HiSeq 2500. The raw public reads went through TCRdb reprocessing: fastp at Q25, MiXCR clone calling, in-frame beta chains kept. Entries that share a CDR3 protein sequence are merged under the most common genes and DNA. Within this sample are fewer than 350,000 distinct CDR3 sequences, with about a fifth of them counted one time only. Together, the top ten hold roughly 10% of the sample. Concerning this clonotype: Its antigen is still unknown. The input lacks base qualities; no much larger clone sits a single base away.

The chain links TRBV7-9 with TRBJ2-2; 5 matching bases give a weak D call of TRBD2. The sequence came from a man between 50 and 69 years old who received an inactivated influenza vaccine. Donor details come from another sample of the same person, matched by shared clones. Material: PBMCs from blood, obtained less than 22 months after vaccination. The DNA sequence follows: TGTGCCAGCAGCTTAGCGGAGGCGGAGCTGTTTTTT. This sequence encodes CASSLAEAELFF.